A single sample gave rise to the 12 T cell receptor beta chains below, sequenced in a study of memory CD4+ T cells and cytomegalovirus serostatus. Data came from immunoSEQ multiplex PCR; TCRdb stores just in-frame clones and leaves some out. The sample shows approximately 74,000 clones, more than 75% of them seen only once. The sort gate was single viable CD3+CD4+CD8-CD45RO+ cells for memory CD4+ T cells. Sequenced: memory CD4+ T cells from blood. These receptors were taken from an adult in good health and CMV-seropositive.

This clone has a handful of counts. The V and J genes are TRBV5-1 and TRBJ1-1; D remains ambiguous. Germline-derived CDR1 and CDR2 are SGHRS and YFSETQ. Trimming shortened V by 0 bases and J by 4 bases, and 13 bases separated the two germline ends. The CDR3 is 15 residues long. In DNA, the CDR3 is TGCGCCAGCAGCTTGGACGGGATGAGAACCACTGAAGCTTTCTTT. This encodes CASSLDGMRTTEAFF.

The chain carries TRBV5-4 and TRBJ2-5, with D unclear. This CDR3 has 14 residues. Looked up from germline, CDR1 is SGHNT and CDR2 is YYREEE (reference sequence). The ends were cut back, 2 bases at V and 1 base at J, with 9 bases in the middle. CDR3 sequence (DNA): TGTGCCAGCAGCTTTCACTTTGCCCAAGAGACCCAGTACTTC. Its translation: CASSFHFAQETQYF. Filled out from reference TRBV5-4 and TRBJ2-5, the complete variable domain reads ETGVTQSPTHLIKTRGQQVTLRCSSQSGHNTVSWYQQALGQGPQFIFQYYREEENGRGNFPPRFSGLQFPNYSSELNVNALELDDSALYLCASSFHFAQETQYFGPGTRLLVL.

The rearrangement joins TRBV30 to TRBJ2-1; TRBD2 might be the D (7 bases). With 2 bases removed from V and 8 bases from J, the gap between germline ends came to 13 bases. Germline V gene data show CDR1 as GTSNPN and CDR2 as SVGIG (reference sequence). The CDR3 is 13 amino acids. The CDR3: CAWSKIGGDEQFF. The CDR3 DNA follows: TGTGCCTGGAGTAAAATAGGGGGGGATGAGCAGTTCTTC.

This chain uses TRBV7-9 with TRBJ1-5; 11 positions agree with TRBD1. Germline CDR1 SEHNR, CDR2 FQNEAQ (reference sequence). The CDR3 is 16 residues long. The trim removed 5 bases at V and 4 bases at J, leaving 7 bases unmatched. The DNA of the CDR3 is TGTGCCAGCAGCCGAGGGACAGGGGGTTTTAATCAGCCCCAGCATTTT. This encodes CASSRGTGGFNQPQHF.

The CDR3 nucleotides are TGTGCCAGCAGCTACGGACTAGTTTGGTTCTTC. Translated, it gives CASSYGLVWFF. V usage is TRBV2 and J usage is TRBJ2-1; TRBD2 agrees at 7 bases. V shed 6 bases, J shed 15 bases, and the junction held 8 bases outside the gene matches. Germline CDR1 is SNHLY and CDR2 is FYNNEI. CDR3 length: 11 amino acids.

The chain uses TRBV11-1 and TRBJ2-5, with TRBD2 matching over 7 bases. The CDR3 spans 13 residues. Trimming removed 4 bases from V and 5 bases from J; junction bases left unmatched: 4. Germline V gene sequence: CDR1 SGHAT, CDR2 FQDESV (reference sequence). The DNA for the CDR3 is TGTGCCAGCAGCTCCGGGAGGTTGGAGACCCAGTACTTC. Translating it yields CASSSGRLETQYF.

This clone was counted many times. V and J are TRBV4-3 and TRBJ2-4, with D hard to call. The germline CDR1 and CDR2 sequences are LGHNA and YSLEER. Between the trimmed V and J ends, which lost 0 bases and 6 bases, there was a span of 9 bases. The CDR3 has 14 residues. The CDR3 DNA sequence: TGCGCCAGCAGCCAAGACACAGAACCAAACATTCAGTACTTC. It is translated as CASSQDTEPNIQYF.

This chain connects TRBV6-5 to TRBJ1-4; D is unclear. The germline CDR1 and CDR2 sequences are MNHEY and SVGAGI. The V end lost 2 bases, the J end lost 6 bases, and 16 bases lay between the germline ends. The CDR3 contains 16 residues. The DNA of the CDR3 is TGTGCCAGCAGTTACCGGACCCAACGGGGTGATGAAAAACTGTTTTTT. Protein product: CASSYRTQRGDEKLFF.

The J gene is TRBJ2-2, the V gene TRBV7-2; tentatively, D is TRBD1 (5 bases). CDR3 length: 13 residues. V dropped 7 bases and J dropped 4 bases, with 10 bases sitting between them. Germline CDR1 is SGHTA and CDR2 is FQGNSA. Here the CDR3 reads CASTTRATGELFF. CDR3 coding DNA: TGTGCCAGCACCACCAGGGCCACCGGGGAGCTGTTTTTT.

Only one count was recorded for this clone. This chain connects TRBV11-2 to TRBJ1-1, with 9 positions matching TRBD1. The CDR3 runs to 15 residues. V was pared by 0 bases and J by 5 bases, with 4 bases of the junction left unmatched. The V gene's germline CDR1 is SGHAT and CDR2 FQNNGV. The CDR3 coding sequence is TGTGCCAGCAGCTTAGAGGGACAGGGAGGGACTGAAGCTTTCTTT. Protein product: CASSLEGQGGTEAFF.

This chain uses TRBV6-5 with TRBJ1-6; 12 positions match TRBD1. The CDR3 runs to 16 residues. CDR1 is MNHEY, CDR2 SVGAGI, per germline. V lost 2 bases, J lost 9 bases, and 5 bases stayed unmatched. This CDR3 is CASSYGDRGLGSPLHF. CDR3 DNA: TGTGCCAGCAGTTACGGGGACAGGGGGCTGGGTTCACCCCTCCACTTT.

The chain couples TRBV5-6 to TRBJ2-6; no reliable D call. Germline values: CDR1 SGHDT, CDR2 YYEEEE. The germline V and J ends were trimmed by 0 bases and 12 bases, with 16 bases remaining between them. This CDR3 is built from 15 residues. In DNA form, the CDR3 reads TGTGCCAGCAGCTTGGATGGGCCCCGTTTGAGCGTCCTGACTTTC. It encodes CASSLDGPRLSVLTF. Based on the CDR3 plus reference TRBV5-6 and TRBJ2-6, the full variable domain is DAGVTQSPTHLIKTRGQQVTLRCSPKSGHDTVSWYQQALGQGPQFIFQYYEEEERQRGNFPDRFSGHQFPNYSSELNVNALLLGDSALYLCASSLDGPRLSVLTFGAGSRLTVL.